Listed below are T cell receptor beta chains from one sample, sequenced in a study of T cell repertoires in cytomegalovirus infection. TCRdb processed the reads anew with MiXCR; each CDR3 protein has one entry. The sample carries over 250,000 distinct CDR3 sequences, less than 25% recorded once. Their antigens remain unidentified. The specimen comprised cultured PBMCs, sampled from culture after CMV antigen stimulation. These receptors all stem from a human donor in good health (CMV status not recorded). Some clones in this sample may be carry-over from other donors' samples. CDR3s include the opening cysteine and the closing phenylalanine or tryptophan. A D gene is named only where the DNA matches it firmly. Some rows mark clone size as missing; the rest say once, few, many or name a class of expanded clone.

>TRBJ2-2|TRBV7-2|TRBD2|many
TGTGCCAGCAGCTTAGGGACTAGCGAAATTATGAGAACCGGGGAGCTGTTTTTT
CASSLGTSEIMRTGELFF
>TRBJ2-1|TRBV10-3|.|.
TGTGCCATCAGTGAGTCGTTTAGCGGAGTTGAGCAGTTCTTC
CAISESFSGVEQFF
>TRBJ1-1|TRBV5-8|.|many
TGTGCCAGCAGTCCGGGACGGAGAAACACTGAAGCTTTCTTT
CASSPGRRNTEAFF
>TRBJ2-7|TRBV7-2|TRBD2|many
TGTGCCAGCAGCTCACGGTTTAGCGGGAGTGGTTACGAGCAGTACTTC
CASSSRFSGSGYEQYF
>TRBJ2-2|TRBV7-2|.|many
TGTGCCAGCAGCTTAGAGGCTAGCGCCGGGGAGCTGTTTTTT
CASSLEASAGELFF
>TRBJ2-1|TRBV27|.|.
TGTGCCAGCCGCCCCCTTGACGACTACAATGAGCAGTTCTTC
CASRPLDDYNEQFF
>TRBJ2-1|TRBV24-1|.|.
TGTGCCACCAGTGACCGAACGTGGCGTGAACGAGGCGATGAGCAGTTCTTC
CATSDRTWRERGDEQFF
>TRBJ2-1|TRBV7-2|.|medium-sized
TGTGCCAGCAGCCTGACCCTTAAAGAGCAGTTCTTC
CASSLTLKEQFF
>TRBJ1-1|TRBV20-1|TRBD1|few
TGCAGTGCTCCGCCGACAGGGAAGACTGAAGCTTTCTTT
CSAPPTGKTEAFF
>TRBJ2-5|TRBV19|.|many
TGTGCCAGTAGACCGGTCGGGAGCCTAGAGACCCAGTACTTC
CASRPVGSLETQYF
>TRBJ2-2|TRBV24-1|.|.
TGTGCCACCCGTGAGGGTAACACCGGGGAGCTGTTTTTT
CATREGNTGELFF
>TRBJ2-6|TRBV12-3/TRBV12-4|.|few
TGTGCCAGCAGTCGAGCCTCCCCCGGGGCCAACGTCCTGACTTTC
CASSRASPGANVLTF
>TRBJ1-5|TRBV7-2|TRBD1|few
TGTGCCAGCAGCCGGGACAGGGTACTTAATCAGCCCCAGCATTTT
CASSRDRVLNQPQHF
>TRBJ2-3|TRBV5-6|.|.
TGTGCCAGCAGCCGGTACGGACGCCGGCCGCGCACAGATACGCAGTATTTT
CASSRYGRRPRTDTQYF
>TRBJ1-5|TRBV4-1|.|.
TGCGCCAGCAGCCAAGTTGGTGGGACGGAGAATCAGCCCCAGCATTTT
CASSQVGGTENQPQHF
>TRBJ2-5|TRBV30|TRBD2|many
TGTGCCTGCGGGACTACCGGACTTCGCCAAGAGACCCAGTACTTC
CACGTTGLRQETQYF